The 24 T cell receptor beta chains in this list originate from one sample, sequenced in a study of control samples from healthy donors and cancer patients. Repertoires were generated with immunoSEQ multiplex PCR, while TCRdb's copy carries only in-frame clones and drops some. The table lists fewer than 70,000 clones, 90% to 95% of them singletons, with 3.5% to 4% in the top ten. Sequenced material: blood. The receptors were sampled from a man aged 25 to 45 in good health.

V is TRBV19 and J is TRBJ1-1, with 12 bases matching TRBD1. In germline, CDR1 is LNHDA, CDR2 SQIVND (reference sequence). This CDR3 has 15 residues. V trimming: 4 bases; J trimming: 5 bases; junction bases outside the gene matches: 5. This chain's CDR3 is CASSTAGQGATEAFF. The CDR3 region has the DNA TGTGCCAGTAGTACCGCGGGACAGGGGGCGACTGAAGCTTTCTTT.

The chain employs TRBV29-1 and TRBJ2-7, with D perhaps given as TRBD1 or TRBD2 (6 bases each). The germline V gene encodes CDR1 SQVTM and CDR2 ANQGSEA. The CDR3 loop spans 18 amino acids. Deletions cut 2 bases from V and 3 bases from J, with 26 bases between. The CDR3 DNA reads TGCAGCGTTGAATGGGGGGCCAGTCTCCCATTCTCGTACTACGAGCAGTACTTC. Its translation: CSVEWGASLPFSYYEQYF.

The chain employs TRBV11-2 and TRBJ2-1; 12 nucleotides line up with TRBD2. Unmatched junction bases numbered 4, after V lost 1 base and J lost 3 bases. The CDR3 is 17 amino acids. Germline values: CDR1 SGHAT, CDR2 FQNNGV. The CDR3 sequence is CASSLGPGLAGYNEQFF. CDR3 DNA: TGTGCCAGCAGCTTAGGGCCGGGACTAGCGGGCTACAATGAGCAGTTCTTC.

This chain uses TRBV9 with TRBJ1-2; unclear D gene. The germline V gene has CDR1 SGDLS and CDR2 YYNGEE. The CDR3 length is 15 residues. V was pared by 4 bases and J by 3 bases, with 16 bases between. CDR3 bases: TGTGCCAGCAGCTCCGATGGCGGAGACTACTATGGCTACACCTTC. This encodes CASSSDGGDYYGYTF.

This chain links TRBV29-1 with TRBJ2-7, with a weak D call TRBD1 (5 bases). The germline gives CDR1 SQVTM, CDR2 ANQGSEA. V lost 1 base to trimming and J lost 3 bases, with 10 bases between them. This CDR3 is 13 amino acids long. CDR3 nucleotide sequence: TGCAGCGTTGAAGGCAGGGTGGGCTACGAGCAGTACTTC. Protein product: CSVEGRVGYEQYF.

The chain has TRBV5-6 and TRBJ2-2, with 11 bases matching TRBD2. J was trimmed by 0 bases and V by 0 bases; bases with no gene match: 1. This CDR3 spans 17 amino acids. Germline V gene sequence: CDR1 SGHDT, CDR2 YYEEEE. This CDR3 reads CASSLGLAGTNTGELFF. Written as DNA, the CDR3 is TGTGCCAGCAGCTTGGGACTAGCGGGGACGAACACCGGGGAGCTGTTTTTT.

The chain joins TRBV6-5 to TRBJ2-4; D might be TRBD2 (6 bases). Germline values: CDR1 MNHEY, CDR2 SVGAGI. Trimming pared 7 bases from V and 1 base from J, leaving 14 bases between. This CDR3 is 15 amino acids long. The CDR3 bases are TGTGCCAGCACCCCAGGCGGAGGGGCCAAAAACATTCAGTACTTC. It specifies CASTPGGGAKNIQYF.

This rearrangement joins TRBV5-4 to TRBJ1-6, with 7 bases identical to TRBD1. CDR1 and CDR2 from the germline V gene are SGHNT and YYREEE (reference sequence). Trimming took 5 bases from V and 2 from J; bases not matched to a gene: 4. The CDR3 runs to 15 residues. CDR3 amino acids: CASSPGTAYNSPLHF. The CDR3, as DNA: TGTGCCAGCAGTCCCGGGACAGCCTATAATTCACCCCTCCACTTT. Combining the CDR3 with reference TRBV5-4 and TRBJ1-6 gives the whole variable domain ETGVTQSPTHLIKTRGQQVTLRCSSQSGHNTVSWYQQALGQGPQFIFQYYREEENGRGNFPPRFSGLQFPNYSSELNVNALELDDSALYLCASSPGTAYNSPLHFGNGTRLTVT.

This clone appeared once. This chain links TRBV6-1 with TRBJ2-1; 8 bases line up with TRBD2. The V gene end was trimmed by 1 base and the J gene end by 8 bases; junction bases not matched to a gene: 7. The CDR3 has 15 residues. Per the germline V gene, CDR1 is MNHNS and CDR2 is SASEGT. CDR3 coding DNA: TGTGCCAGCAGTGAAGTTACTAGCGGTGGGGATGAGCAGTTCTTC. Encoded protein: CASSEVTSGGDEQFF.

CDR3 nucleotide sequence: TGCGCCAGCAGCCCTTGGGGGGGGGATTCTAGCACAGATACGCAGTATTTT. Its translation is CASSPWGGDSSTDTQYF. The chain carries TRBV4-3 and TRBJ2-3; 7 bases are shared with TRBD2. The CDR3 runs 17 residues. The junction had 10 bases not matched to a gene; V was cut back by 4 bases and J by 0 bases. Germline-derived CDR1 and CDR2 are LGHNA and YSLEER.

The CDR3: CASSLEQVSYEQYF. DNA for the CDR3: TGTGCCAGCAGCTTAGAACAGGTCTCCTACGAGCAGTACTTC. This rearrangement joins TRBV7-6 to TRBJ2-7; possible D gene TRBD1, 5 bases. The V and J ends lost 1 base and 0 bases respectively, with 7 bases between them. CDR1 and CDR2 from the germline V gene are SGHVS and FNYEAQ. CDR3 length equals 14 residues.

The chain combines TRBV10-3 with TRBJ2-1, with D possibly matching TRBD2 (5 bases). CDR3 size: 17 residues. Germline CDR1 reads ENHRY; CDR2 reads SYGVKD. V lost 11 bases and J 2 bases, leaving 25 bases between the germline ends. The CDR3 DNA sequence: TGTGCCGTGAGAGGGAACAACAAGAAGCACGCCTACAATGAGCAGTTCTTC. Its protein is CAVRGNNKKHAYNEQFF.

The rearrangement links TRBV6-5 to TRBJ1-2, with a weak D call TRBD1 (6 bases). Trimming cost V 7 bases and J 8 bases, with 17 bases left between them. Germline assignment: CDR1 MNHEY and CDR2 SVGAGI. This CDR3 is 13 amino acids long. This CDR3 is CASTQGLVEGYTF. CDR3 nucleotides: TGTGCCAGCACTCAGGGGTTAGTGGAGGGCTACACCTTC.

The chain couples TRBV6-2 or TRBV6-3 to TRBJ1-1; D not certain. The V end was cut by 2 bases, the J end by 3 bases, with 7 bases between. The CDR3 contains 13 residues. Germline V gene sequence: CDR1 MNHEY, CDR2 SVGEGT. CDR3 region: CASSYREDTEAFF. Here the CDR3 DNA reads TGTGCCAGCAGTTACCGTGAGGACACTGAAGCTTTCTTT.

The rearrangement joins TRBV4-3 to TRBJ1-5, with TRBD1 matching 8 bases. V lost 5 bases to trimming and J lost 5 bases; unmatched junction nucleotides: 17. The CDR3 has 18 amino acids. Germline values: CDR1 LGHNA, CDR2 YSLEER. This CDR3 is CASSGRDRKAQFDQPQHF. DNA of the CDR3: TGCGCCAGCAGCGGCCGGGACAGGAAAGCTCAATTTGATCAGCCCCAGCATTTT.

The V and J genes are TRBV25-1 and TRBJ2-6; D is uncertain. Germline CDR1 and CDR2: MGHDK and SYGVNS. V shed 7 bases and J shed 2 bases, with 3 bases lying between them. The CDR3 runs to 12 residues. The CDR3 DNA follows: TGTGCCAGCAATCCTGGGGCCAACGTCCTGACTTTC. Translation gives CASNPGANVLTF.

The chain employs TRBV3-1 (or the pseudogene TRBV3-2) and TRBJ1-2; D may be TRBD1 (5 bases). The CDR3 length is 13 residues. CDR1 is LGHDT and CDR2 is YNNKEL in the germline V gene (reference sequence). Trimming took off 1 base at V and 3 bases at J, with 6 bases between the two ends. CDR3 coding DNA: TGTGCCAGCAGCCAAGCACAGGACTATGGCTACACCTTC. Its protein is CASSQAQDYGYTF.

This clone was detected only once. V and J are TRBV7-2 and TRBJ1-1; TRBD1 matches at 9 bases. The CDR3 has 14 residues. The germline gives CDR1 SGHTA, CDR2 FQGNSA. The trim removed 4 bases at V and 3 bases at J, leaving 3 bases unmatched. CDR3 residues: CASSSQGADTEAFF. CDR3 sequence (DNA): TGTGCCAGCAGCTCACAGGGGGCTGACACTGAAGCTTTCTTT.

The chain carries TRBV13 and TRBJ1-3; TRBD1 matches at 7 bases. Germline CDR1 and CDR2: PRHDT and FYEKMQ (reference sequence). Germline trimming cut 3 bases from V and 5 bases from J; bases unmatched to any gene: 4. The CDR3 is made up of 14 amino acids. CDR3 nucleotide sequence: TGTGCCAGCAGCTTCCGGACAGGACGAAACACCATATATTTT. Its translation is CASSFRTGRNTIYF.

The V call is TRBV14, the J call TRBJ1-1, with D hard to call. Germline assignment: CDR1 SGHDN and CDR2 FVKESK. The CDR3 spans 15 residues. Trimming removed 4 bases at V and 2 bases at J, with 14 bases between. DNA for the CDR3: TGTGCCAGCAGCCGATTGGACGGGTTCAACACTGAAGCTTTCTTT. It specifies CASSRLDGFNTEAFF.

The chain couples TRBV9 to TRBJ2-2; a possible D gene is TRBD2 (6 bases). Germline V lookup: CDR1 SGDLS, CDR2 YYNGEE. Trimming pared 2 bases from V and 8 bases from J, leaving 16 bases between. This CDR3 has 15 residues. CDR3 coding DNA: TGTGCCAGCAGCGTTGGAGGAGGGACTTCGGGGGAGCTGTTTTTT. This sequence encodes CASSVGGGTSGELFF.

The rearrangement links TRBV10-1 to TRBJ2-3, with D maybe TRBD1 (6 bases). The V and J ends lost 0 bases and 6 bases respectively, with 19 bases between them. The germline CDR1 and CDR2 sequences are WNHNN and SYGVQD (reference sequence). This CDR3 spans 17 amino acids. CDR3 bases: TGCGCCAGCAGTGAGTCGGGGCAGGGGCCCCATTTGGATACGCAGTATTTT. Translated: CASSESGQGPHLDTQYF.

V gene TRBV6-5 combines with J gene TRBJ1-3; D call uncertain. Germline V gene data show CDR1 as MNHEY and CDR2 as SVGAGI. Trimming pared 4 bases from V and 11 bases from J, leaving 12 bases between. This CDR3 has 12 amino acids. CDR3 coding DNA: TGTGCCAGCAGTTCTCAGGCGGGAGCCATATATTTT. Translating gives CASSSQAGAIYF.

J is TRBJ2-7 and V is TRBV7-2; 10 bases are a match to TRBD2. The length of the CDR3 is 14 residues. V lost 5 bases, J lost 2 bases, and 3 bases stayed unmatched. Germline V gives CDR1 SGHTA, CDR2 FQGNSA. CDR3 region: CASSPSGSTYEQYF. The CDR3 DNA sequence: TGTGCCAGCAGCCCTAGCGGGAGCACCTACGAGCAGTACTTC.